This is a list of T cell receptor beta chains from one sample in a study of T cells in Graves' hyperthyroidism and ophthalmopathy. Each CDR3 protein is one row after TCRdb ran MiXCR on the multiplex PCR reads. Of about 840,000 distinct CDR3 sequences in the sample, more than 30% were seen once. Sequencing was done on a sample of blood. These receptors all come from a man aged 18 to 29 with Graves' hyperthyroidism. The CDR3 runs from the conserved cysteine through the conserved F or W. Each record gives: clone size, D gene, V gene, J gene, CDR3 protein, CDR3 DNA. D genes are given only for firm matches. Some rows mark clone size as missing; the rest say once, few, many or name a class of expanded clone.

>.|.|TRBV2|TRBJ1-2
CASRPGQGNTF
TGTGCCAGCAGGCCGGGACAAGGAAACACCTTC
>.|.|TRBV19|TRBJ1-6
CASSTSDSSYNSPLHF
TGTGCCAGTAGTACGTCGGACAGCTCCTATAATTCACCCCTCCACTTT
>many|TRBD1|TRBV10-2|TRBJ1-4
CASSTMPGQGFSTNEKLFF
TGCGCCAGCAGTACCATGCCGGGACAGGGCTTCTCAACTAATGAAAAACTGTTTTTT
>.|.|TRBV6-6|TRBJ1-2
CASTRQDTIYGYTF
TGTGCCAGCACCCGACAGGATACAATCTATGGCTACACCTTC
>.|TRBD2|TRBV19|TRBJ2-5
CASKAGGEETQYF
TGTGCCAGTAAGGCGGGGGGCGAAGAGACCCAGTACTTC
>.|.|TRBV12-5|TRBJ1-5
CASGFAPRESANQPQHF
TGTGCTAGTGGTTTCGCCCCCAGGGAATCCGCCAATCAGCCCCAGCATTTT
>.|.|TRBV15|TRBJ2-6
CATSRERVGGGNVLTF
TGTGCCACCAGCAGAGAGAGGGTGGGAGGGGGGAACGTCCTGACTTTC
>.|.|TRBV4-1|TRBJ1-5
CASSQGGVGVQPQHF
TGCGCCAGCAGCCAAGGGGGGGTGGGAGTCCAGCCCCAGCATTTT
>many|.|TRBV2|TRBJ1-1
CASSARQGVDTEAFF
TGTGCCAGCAGTGCCCGACAAGGTGTGGACACTGAAGCTTTCTTT
>.|TRBD1|TRBV20-1|TRBJ2-7
CSARKTGVRYEQYF
TGCAGTGCTAGAAAGACAGGGGTACGCTACGAGCAGTACTTC
>many|TRBD1|TRBV29-1|TRBJ2-7
CSVMGQGQGEQYF
TGCAGCGTAATGGGACAGGGGCAGGGCGAGCAGTACTTC
>.|.|TRBV10-3|TRBJ2-6
CASSYPSISGANVLTF
TGTGCCAGCAGTTACCCCTCTATCTCTGGGGCCAACGTCCTGACTTTC
>.|.|TRBV2|TRBJ1-3
CASRALTAYSGNTIYF
TGTGCCAGCAGAGCTCTGACTGCTTACTCTGGAAACACCATATATTTT
>.|.|TRBV12-3/TRBV12-4|TRBJ2-7
CASSLGFGHYGSYEQYF
TGTGCCAGCAGTTTAGGGTTCGGGCATTATGGGAGCTACGAGCAGTACTTC
>.|TRBD2|TRBV20-1|TRBJ2-2
CSAREPGTSSTGELFF
TGCAGTGCTAGAGAGCCTGGGACTAGTTCGACCGGGGAGCTGTTTTTT
>many|.|TRBV19|TRBJ1-3
CASDGTAGNTIYF
TGTGCCAGTGATGGGACGGCGGGAAACACCATATATTTT
>.|TRBD1|TRBV25-1|TRBJ1-2
CASSEGKGALAGDGYTF
TGTGCCAGCAGTGAGGGTAAGGGGGCGCTGGCAGGGGATGGCTACACCTTC
>many|.|TRBV7-9|TRBJ1-5
CASSSLGGNQPQHF
TGTGCCAGCAGCTCTCTGGGGGGGAATCAGCCCCAGCATTTT
>.|.|TRBV6-5|TRBJ1-1
CASTGTPGIMNTEAFF
TGTGCCAGCACAGGGACGCCTGGAATCATGAACACTGAAGCTTTCTTT
>many|TRBD2|TRBV2|TRBJ2-5
CASSGLAGGGETQYF
TGTGCCAGCAGTGGACTAGCGGGAGGAGGTGAGACCCAGTACTTC
>.|.|TRBV29-1|TRBJ1-2
CSVVSTVEGGYTF
TGCAGCGTTGTTTCGACAGTGGAGGGTGGCTACACCTTC
>.|.|TRBV4-3|TRBJ1-1
CASSQDRVMNTEAFF
TGCGCCAGCAGCCAAGACAGGGTCATGAACACTGAAGCTTTCTTT
>.|.|TRBV7-9|TRBJ1-4
CASSLGAEEYEKLFF
TGTGCCAGCAGCTTAGGTGCAGAGGAATATGAAAAACTGTTTTTT
>many|.|TRBV10-3|TRBJ1-2
CAISESPIRDDYGYTF
TGTGCCATCAGTGAGTCACCCATTAGGGACGACTATGGCTACACCTTC
>few|TRBD1|TRBV20-1|TRBJ2-5
CSAGPGQQQTQYF
TGCAGTGCGGGCCCGGGACAGCAACAGACCCAGTACTTC
>.|.|TRBV25-1|TRBJ1-1
CVSGSGVATEAFF
TGTGTCAGCGGATCTGGGGTGGCCACTGAAGCTTTCTTT
>few|.|TRBV20-1|TRBJ2-7
CSASTGSSYEQYF
TGCAGTGCTAGCACGGGGAGCTCCTACGAGCAGTACTTC
>.|TRBD1|TRBV20-1|TRBJ1-4
CSARDHQGEVEKLFF
TGCAGTGCTAGAGATCATCAGGGGGAAGTGGAAAAACTGTTTTTT
>many|.|TRBV4-2|TRBJ1-3
CASTEGPGNTIYF
TGTGCCAGCACGGAAGGGCCTGGAAACACCATATATTTT
>few|TRBD1|TRBV6-5|TRBJ1-6
CASSTGQGWSPLHF
TGTGCCAGCAGTACAGGACAGGGGTGGTCACCCCTCCACTTT
>once|.|TRBV6-5|TRBJ2-5
CASSYSNGLQETQYF
TGTGCCAGCAGTTACTCGAACGGATTACAAGAGACCCAGTACTTC
>many|.|TRBV15|TRBJ2-6
CATSREGGHGANVLTF
TGTGCCACCAGCAGAGAAGGGGGTCATGGGGCCAACGTCCTGACTTTC
>once|.|TRBV25-1|TRBJ1-1
CASSLGADGAGAFF
TGTGCCAGCAGCTTGGGGGCGGACGGGGCTGGAGCTTTCTTT
>.|TRBD1|TRBV5-4|TRBJ2-7
CASSYTGGHEQYF
TGTGCCAGCAGTTATACAGGGGGCCACGAGCAGTACTTC
>many|TRBD1|TRBV4-1|TRBJ1-2
CASSPNGQGAYGYTF
TGCGCCAGCAGCCCCAACGGACAGGGGGCCTATGGCTACACCTTC
>many|.|TRBV9|TRBJ1-1
CASSVGPGLTEAFF
TGTGCCAGCAGCGTAGGGCCGGGGCTTACTGAAGCTTTCTTT
>few|TRBD1|TRBV6-1|TRBJ2-7
CASSFGTGETYEQYF
TGTGCCAGCAGTTTTGGGACAGGGGAGACCTACGAGCAGTACTTC
>.|.|TRBV2|TRBJ1-1
CARYRERDTEAFF
TGTGCCCGCTACAGGGAAAGGGACACTGAAGCCTTCTTT
>.|TRBD1|TRBV15|TRBJ2-7
CATSGTGSAGFHEQYF
TGTGCCACCAGCGGGACAGGTTCGGCGGGATTCCACGAGCAGTACTTC
>few|.|TRBV20-1|TRBJ2-7
CSARPRDRYEQYF
TGCAGTGCTAGGCCCCGGGATAGGTACGAGCAGTACTTC
>few|.|TRBV7-2|TRBJ2-7
CASRGDTSVSYEQYF
TGTGCCAGTCGAGGTGACACCTCCGTTTCCTACGAGCAGTACTTC
>.|TRBD1|TRBV5-1|TRBJ1-4
CASSLGQGAPNEKLFF
TGCGCCAGCAGCTTGGGGCAGGGGGCCCCCAATGAAAAACTGTTTTTT
>many|.|TRBV28|TRBJ2-5
CASSPRGAATQYF
TGTGCCAGCAGTCCTCGGGGGGCGGCTACCCAGTACTTC
>.|.|TRBV7-3|TRBJ1-5
CASSLEGAETQHF
TGTGCCAGCAGCTTAGAAGGGGCGGAGACCCAGCATTTT
>.|.|TRBV25-1|TRBJ1-6
CASTPGHFNSPLHF
TGTGCCAGCACTCCGGGACACTTTAATTCACCCCTCCACTTT
>.|.|TRBV5-1|TRBJ1-1
CASSLTAMNIEAFF
TGCGCCAGCAGCTTAACCGCCATGAACATTGAAGCTTTCTTT
>many|.|TRBV5-1|TRBJ1-1
CASSLGSSNTEAFF
TGCGCCAGCAGCTTGGGGTCTTCGAACACTGAAGCTTTCTTT
>many|.|TRBV20-1|TRBJ2-7
CSAYSSYEQYF
TGCAGTGCTTATTCAAGTTACGAGCAGTACTTC